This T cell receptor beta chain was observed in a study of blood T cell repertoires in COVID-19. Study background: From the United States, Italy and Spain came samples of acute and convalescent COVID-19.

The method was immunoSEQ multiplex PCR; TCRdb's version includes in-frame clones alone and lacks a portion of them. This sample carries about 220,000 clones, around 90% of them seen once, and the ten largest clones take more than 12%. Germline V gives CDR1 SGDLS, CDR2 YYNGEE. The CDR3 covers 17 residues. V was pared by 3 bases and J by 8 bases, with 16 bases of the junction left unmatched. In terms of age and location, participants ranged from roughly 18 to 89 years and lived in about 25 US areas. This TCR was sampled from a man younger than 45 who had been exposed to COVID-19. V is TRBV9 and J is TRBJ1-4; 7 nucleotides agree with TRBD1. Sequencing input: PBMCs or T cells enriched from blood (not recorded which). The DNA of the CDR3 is TGTGCCAGCAGCGCACCCCTCTCGACAGGGAGAGGGGAAAAACTGTTTTTT. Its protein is CASSAPLSTGRGEKLFF.